The text below deals with one TCR beta chain. Germline assignment: CDR1 MNHNY and CDR2 SVGAGI (reference sequence). J lost 8 bases, V lost 6 bases, and 9 bases had no gene match. This CDR3 is built from 15 residues. This sample was included in a study of technical replicates of blood from four donors. The assay was immunoSEQ multiplex PCR, and TCRdb's table has in-frame clones only and misses some. The data hold over 15,000 clones, with 86% observed a single time. This clonotype was obtained from a human donor in good health. The sequenced sample consisted of PBMCs. The rearrangement links TRBV6-6 to TRBJ2-1; 11 bases align to TRBD2. CDR3 sequence reads: CASSPTSGSLYEQFF. The CDR3 region has the DNA TGTGCCAGCAGCCCCACTAGCGGGAGTTTATATGAGCAGTTCTTC.